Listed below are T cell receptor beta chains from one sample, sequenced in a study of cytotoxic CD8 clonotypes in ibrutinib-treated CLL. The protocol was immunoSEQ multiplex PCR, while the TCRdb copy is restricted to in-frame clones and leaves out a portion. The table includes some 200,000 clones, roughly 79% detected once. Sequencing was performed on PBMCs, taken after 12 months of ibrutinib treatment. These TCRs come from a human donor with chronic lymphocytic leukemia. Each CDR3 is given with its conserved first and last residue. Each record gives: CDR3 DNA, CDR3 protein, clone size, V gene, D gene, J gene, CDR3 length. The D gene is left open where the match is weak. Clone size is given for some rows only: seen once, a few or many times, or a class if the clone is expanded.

TGCAGCGCCCGCGGCAGGACCTCCTACGAGCAGTACTTC	CSARGRTSYEQYF	NA	TRBV29-1	NA	TRBJ2-7	13
TGTGCCAGCAGCTTCTCCGGCTACGAGCAGTACTTC	CASSFSGYEQYF	few	TRBV7-9	NA	TRBJ2-7	12
TGTGCCAGCAGTGACCCAAGCGGGAGGGCCTACAATGAGCAGTTCTTC	CASSDPSGRAYNEQFF	NA	TRBV6-1	TRBD2	TRBJ2-1	16
TGTGCCAGCAGCGTAGGGAGGGGCCGAGAGACCCAGTACTTC	CASSVGRGRETQYF	NA	TRBV9	NA	TRBJ2-5	14
TGTGCCAGCTCACAAGTCAACACGGGATTTGGAAACACCATATATTTT	CASSQVNTGFGNTIYF	NA	TRBV18	NA	TRBJ1-3	16
TGTGCCATCAGTGGCCGCGGCGGGACCTACGAGCAGTACTTC	CAISGRGGTYEQYF	NA	TRBV10-3	NA	TRBJ2-7	14
TGCGCCAGCAGCTGGGGAGAGGATCAGCCCCAGCATTTT	CASSWGEDQPQHF	NA	TRBV5-1	NA	TRBJ1-5	13
TGTGCCAGCAGCTCACAGGACAGGGCTAACACCGGGGAGCTGTTTTTT	CASSSQDRANTGELFF	NA	TRBV11-3	TRBD1	TRBJ2-2	16
TGTGCCAGTAGTGGCAACAATGAGCAGTTCTTC	CASSGNNEQFF	once	TRBV19	NA	TRBJ2-1	11
TGCGCCAGCAGTGATTACGACTCGAGCTCCTACAATGAGCAGTTCTTC	CASSDYDSSSYNEQFF	once	TRBV10-1	NA	TRBJ2-1	16
TGTGCCAGCAGTGAAGGGACCTGGGGTGAAAAACTGTTTTTT	CASSEGTWGEKLFF	NA	TRBV6-1	NA	TRBJ1-4	14
TGTGCCAGCAGTGAAAGGGGGATTTCGAATGAAAAACTGTTTTTT	CASSERGISNEKLFF	NA	TRBV6-1	NA	TRBJ1-4	15
TGTGCCAGCAGCTCAACAGGGGGAGTCACTGAAGCTTTCTTT	CASSSTGGVTEAFF	NA	TRBV7-3	TRBD1	TRBJ1-1	14
TGTGCCAGTAGGGCCCCTAGCTCCTACGAGCAGTACTTC	CASRAPSSYEQYF	NA	TRBV19	NA	TRBJ2-7	13
TGTGCCATCAGTCTAAGCGGGTCGAACACCGGGGAGCTGTTTTTT	CAISLSGSNTGELFF	NA	TRBV10-3	NA	TRBJ2-2	15